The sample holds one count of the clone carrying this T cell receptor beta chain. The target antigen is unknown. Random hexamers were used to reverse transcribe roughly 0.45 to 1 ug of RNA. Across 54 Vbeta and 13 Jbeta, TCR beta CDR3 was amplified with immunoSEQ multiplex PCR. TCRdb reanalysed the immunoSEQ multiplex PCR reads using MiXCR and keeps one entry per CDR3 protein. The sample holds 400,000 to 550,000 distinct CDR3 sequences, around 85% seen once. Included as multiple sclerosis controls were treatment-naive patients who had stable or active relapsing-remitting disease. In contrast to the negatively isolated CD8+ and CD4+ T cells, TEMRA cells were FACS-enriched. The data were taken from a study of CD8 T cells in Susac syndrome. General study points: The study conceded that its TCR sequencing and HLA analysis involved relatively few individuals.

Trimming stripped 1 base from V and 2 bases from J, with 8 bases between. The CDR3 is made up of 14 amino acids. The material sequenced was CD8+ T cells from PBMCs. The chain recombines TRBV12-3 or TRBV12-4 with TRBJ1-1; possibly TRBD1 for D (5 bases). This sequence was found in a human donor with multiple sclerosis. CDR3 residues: CASSLEGINTEAFF. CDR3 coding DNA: TGTGCCAGCAGTTTAGAGGGGATCAACACTGAAGCTTTCTTT.